This passage covers 7 T cell receptor beta chains from one sample sequenced in a study of blood T cell repertoires in COVID-19. Measured with immunoSEQ multiplex PCR; TCRdb has only the in-frame clones, and not every one. Of 250,000 to 350,000 clones listed, 80% to 90% are singletons. The sequenced material came from PBMCs or T cells enriched from blood (not recorded which). All receptors derive from a woman aged 25 to 45 who had recovered from COVID-19.

In its sample, this clone was seen once. The rearrangement joins TRBV19 to TRBJ2-3, with TRBD2 matching 13 bases. The trim removed 5 bases at V and 7 bases at J, leaving 12 bases unmatched. Germline CDR1 is LNHDA and CDR2 is SQIVND (reference sequence). This CDR3 spans 17 amino acids. The CDR3 nucleotides are TGTGCCAGTAGTCCAACTCGACTAGCGGGAGGACTGAATACGCAGTATTTT. This translates into CASSPTRLAGGLNTQYF.

The chain recombines TRBV7-8 with TRBJ1-4, with a tentative D call TRBD1 (5 bases). V gave up 5 bases and J gave up 2 bases, with 9 bases separating them. The CDR3 runs 14 residues. The V gene's germline CDR1 is SGHVS and CDR2 FQNEAQ. Here the CDR3 DNA reads TGTGCCAGCAGCCCTGGGGGGACTAATGAAAAACTGTTTTTT. It yields the protein CASSPGGTNEKLFF. The full variable domain, rest sourced from reference TRBV7-8 and TRBJ1-4, is GAGVSQSPRYKVAKRGQDVALRCDPISGHVSLFWYQQALGQGPEFLTYFQNEAQLDKSGLPSDRFFAERPEGSVSTLKIQRTQQEDSAVYLCASSPGGTNEKLFFGSGTQLSVL.

The J gene is TRBJ1-1, the V gene TRBV9, with a weak D call TRBD1 (5 bases). The germline V and J ends were trimmed by 3 bases and 4 bases, with 13 bases remaining between them. From germline, CDR1 is SGDLS and CDR2 YYNGEE. The length of the CDR3 is 14 residues. The chain's CDR3 is CASSGDRGSTEAFF. The CDR3 bases are TGTGCCAGCAGCGGAGATAGGGGCTCCACTGAAGCTTTCTTT.

The chain carries TRBV5-5 and TRBJ2-1, with D perhaps TRBD2 (6 bases). CDR3 length: 16 residues. Germline V gene data show CDR1 as SGHKS and CDR2 as YYEKEE (reference sequence). Trimming removed 0 bases from V and 3 bases from J, with 13 bases in between. The CDR3 DNA is TGTGCCAGCAGCTTGGCGATGGGAGGAAGCTACAATGAGCAGTTCTTC. Protein product: CASSLAMGGSYNEQFF.

This chain connects TRBV6-5 to TRBJ1-1; D is perhaps TRBD1 (6 bases). Trimming shortened V by 8 bases and J by 3 bases, and 19 bases separated the two germline ends. Germline CDR1 and CDR2: MNHEY and SVGAGI. The CDR3 contains 15 residues. The CDR3 spells CASEATGRAYTEAFF. The CDR3, as DNA: TGTGCCAGCGAAGCGACAGGAAGGGCCTACACTGAAGCTTTCTTT.

V is TRBV7-9 and J is TRBJ2-3, with 7 bases identical to TRBD2. The CDR3 sequence is 17 residues long. Germline values: CDR1 SEHNR, CDR2 FQNEAQ (reference sequence). J gave up 1 base and V 0 bases, and 7 bases lay outside the gene matches. CDR3 in amino acids: CASSLALSSGGTDTQYF. The CDR3 DNA reads TGTGCCAGCAGCTTAGCCTTGTCTAGCGGCGGCACAGATACGCAGTATTTT.

The chain recombines TRBV28 with TRBJ2-7, with 9 bases fitting TRBD1. The J segment lost 1 base and the V segment lost 4 bases, leaving 8 bases of the junction unmatched. The CDR3 length is 16 residues. Germline loops: CDR1 MDHEN, CDR2 SYDVKM. The CDR3 spells CASSSPSGQGSYEQYF. In nucleotides, the CDR3 is TGTGCCAGCAGTTCACCTTCCGGACAGGGGTCCTACGAGCAGTACTTC.